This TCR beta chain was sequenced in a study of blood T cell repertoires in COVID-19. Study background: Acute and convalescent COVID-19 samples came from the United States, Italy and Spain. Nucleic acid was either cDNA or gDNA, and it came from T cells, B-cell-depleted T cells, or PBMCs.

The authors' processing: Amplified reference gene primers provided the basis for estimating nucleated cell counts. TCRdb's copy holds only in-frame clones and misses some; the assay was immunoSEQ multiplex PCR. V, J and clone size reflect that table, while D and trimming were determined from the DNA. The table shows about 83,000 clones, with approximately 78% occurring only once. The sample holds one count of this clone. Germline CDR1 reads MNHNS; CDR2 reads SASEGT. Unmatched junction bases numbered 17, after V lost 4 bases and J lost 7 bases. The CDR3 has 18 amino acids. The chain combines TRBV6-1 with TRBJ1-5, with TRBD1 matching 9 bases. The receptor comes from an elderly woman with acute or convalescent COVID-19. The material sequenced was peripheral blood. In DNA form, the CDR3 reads TGTGCCAGCAGTGGCACGACAGGGGGGACCCTTACAGAACAGCCCCAGCATTTT. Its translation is CASSGTTGGTLTEQPQHF.